Sequencing of this TCR beta chain was carried out in a study of T cell responses to AZD1222 COVID-19 vaccine. Study results and limitations: Once two AZD1222 doses were given, Spike-specific TCR breadth and depth went up.

On this clone itself: The antigen is not known.

The CDR3 extends over 14 amino acids. Trimming removed 4 bases from V and 10 bases from J; junction bases left unmatched: 10. Germline CDR1 and CDR2: LNHDA and SQIVND (reference sequence). Here immunoSEQ multiplex PCR was the method, and the copy in TCRdb shows in-frame clones only, minus some. Of over 120,000 clones in the sample, around 93% were seen once. The sequence was collected from an adult who received the AZD1222 COVID-19 vaccine. The V gene is TRBV19, the J gene TRBJ2-1; 7 bases line up with TRBD1. Sequenced material: peripheral blood, taken 28 days after the second AZD1222 dose. In DNA, the CDR3 is TGTGCCAGTAGTAGGTTCCTAACAGGGGCGGAGCAGTTCTTC. It codes for CASSRFLTGAEQFF.